The 7 T cell receptor beta chains in this list originate from one sample, sequenced in a study of T-cell memory formation after mild COVID-19. TCRdb re-analysed the 5' RACE reads in MiXCR, keeping a single row per CDR3 protein. This sample has almost 250,000 distinct CDR3 sequences, with about 16% found just once. The sample consisted of PBMCs or a T cell subset sorted from them (not recorded which). Receptor source: an adult woman who had mild COVID-19 (a few samples of this study predate the infection). Cell type and time point are not known.

V usage is TRBV5-4 and J usage is TRBJ2-4, with TRBD2 identical over 7 bases. With 4 bases clipped from V and 3 bases from J, the junction kept 4 bases outside the gene matches. The CDR3 is made up of 14 amino acids. The V gene's germline CDR1 is SGHNT and CDR2 YYREEE (reference sequence). The CDR3 loop reads CASSGGGVKNIQYF. The CDR3 nucleotides read TGTGCCAGCAGCGGGGGAGGGGTCAAAAACATTCAGTACTTC.

This chain uses TRBV10-3 with TRBJ2-5; possibly TRBD1 for D (6 bases). This CDR3 has 16 amino acids. The V end was cut by 3 bases, the J end by 2 bases, with 16 bases between. Germline V gives CDR1 ENHRY, CDR2 SYGVKD. Written as DNA, the CDR3 is TGTGCCATCAGTGAAAGGGGTGGGGGCCCTCAAGAGACCCAGTACTTC. Amino acid sequence: CAISERGGGPQETQYF.

This clonotype was found a few times. V usage is TRBV5-6 and J usage is TRBJ2-2; no clear D. Germline V gene sequence: CDR1 SGHDT, CDR2 YYEEEE. The CDR3 is 15 amino acids. Trimming took 1 base from V and 6 from J, leaving 13 bases between them. CDR3: CASSLMGQGSGELFF. CDR3 in DNA: TGTGCCAGCAGCTTGATGGGTCAAGGATCCGGGGAGCTGTTTTTT.

CDR3 residues: CASSPDPQGFSGDTQYF. Written as DNA, the CDR3 is TGCGCCAGCAGCCCGGACCCCCAGGGTTTTAGTGGAGATACGCAGTATTTT. The V and J genes are TRBV5-1 and TRBJ2-3; possibly TRBD1 for D (5 bases). The CDR3 runs 17 residues. V lost 4 bases and J lost 5, with 23 bases in between. Germline-derived CDR1 and CDR2 are SGHRS and YFSETQ.

The chain combines TRBV6-2 or TRBV6-3 with TRBJ1-1, with D tentatively TRBD1 (6 bases). V was clipped by 9 bases and J by 4 bases, with 21 bases between them. Germline V CDR1 and CDR2: MNHEY, SVGEGT. The CDR3 covers 15 residues. CDR3 loop: CASLKAGTMSTEAFF. The DNA for the CDR3 is TGTGCCAGTCTTAAAGCGGGGACAATGAGCACTGAAGCTTTCTTT.

This clonotype was counted at least ten times. The gene calls are TRBV6-5 and TRBJ2-5; possible D gene TRBD2, 5 bases. Per the germline V gene, CDR1 is MNHEY and CDR2 is SVGAGI. The CDR3 runs 13 residues. Trimming cost V 0 bases and J 5 bases, with 7 bases left between them. Here the CDR3 reads CASSYSTGETQYF. The CDR3 DNA follows: TGTGCCAGCAGTTACTCTACGGGGGAGACCCAGTACTTC.

V gene TRBV12-2 combines with J gene TRBJ2-2; TRBD1 is taken as the D call from the table, unchecked against the DNA. TRBV12-2 is classified as a pseudogene. The CDR3 consists of 19 residues. Written as DNA, the CDR3 is TGTGCAAGTCGCTTAGGCCGGGCCATGCGGGGCCGCAACACCGGGGAGCTGTTTTTT. Encoded protein: CASRLGRAMRGRNTGELFF.